These 27 T cell receptor beta chains came from one sample sequenced in a study of blood T cells in healthy people across ages. PCR was performed a second time for 7 to 11 cycles using a sample-barcoded 5' primer and a J-beta primer mix. MiXCR was run by TCRdb on the 5' RACE reads, yielding one entry per CDR3 protein. The sample carries around 1,800,000 distinct CDR3 sequences, about 39% recorded once. The specimen was blood. The receptors stem from a human donor in good health.

A few counts support this clonotype. The chain uses TRBV7-9 and TRBJ2-6; D unclear. The V end was cut by 3 bases, the J end by 0 bases, with 18 bases between. Germline V gene lookup returns CDR1 SEHNR and CDR2 FQNEAQ (reference sequence). The CDR3 is made up of 19 amino acids. The CDR3, as DNA: TGTGCCAGCAGCTTGAACTTCGGACGGTTATACTCTGGGGCCAACGTCCTGACTTTC. Protein product: CASSLNFGRLYSGANVLTF.

This clonotype was recorded a few times. The chain is built from TRBV20-1 and TRBJ2-5; D remains unclear. Germline V gene lookup returns CDR1 DFQATT and CDR2 SNEGSKA (reference sequence). V lost 6 bases to trimming and J lost 4 bases, with 9 bases between them. The CDR3 runs 11 residues. CDR3 DNA sequence: TGCAGTGCCCATAAGGCAGAGACCCAGTACTTC. It is translated as CSAHKAETQYF.

There are a few counts of this clonotype. The J gene is TRBJ2-1, the V gene TRBV20-1; possible D gene TRBD2, 6 bases. Trimming shortened V by 6 bases and J by 0 bases, and 18 bases separated the two germline ends. Germline assignment: CDR1 DFQATT and CDR2 SNEGSKA (reference sequence). The CDR3 spans 16 residues. The CDR3 sequence is CSARAAGTRSYNEQFF. Written as DNA, the CDR3 is TGCAGTGCCCGCGCGGCCGGGACTCGCTCCTACAATGAGCAGTTCTTC.

The DNA for the CDR3 is TGTGCCAGCTTTTACCCGGAGGACACTGAAGCTTTCTTT. Its protein is CASFYPEDTEAFF. The genes are TRBV7-9 and TRBJ1-1, with unresolved D. The CDR3 sequence is 13 residues long. From germline, CDR1 is SEHNR and CDR2 FQNEAQ (reference sequence). Trimming pared 8 bases from V and 3 bases from J, leaving 13 bases between.

J is TRBJ2-5 and V is TRBV6-2 or TRBV6-3, with 10 positions matching TRBD2. Losses at the gene ends were 6 bases for V and 6 bases for J; bases not matched to a gene: 4. Per the germline V gene, CDR1 is MNHEY and CDR2 is SVGEGT. This CDR3 is built from 13 residues. The CDR3 bases are TGTGCCAGCAGGAGCGGGGGGGCGAAGACCCAGTACTTC. It encodes CASRSGGAKTQYF.

The rearrangement joins TRBV10-3 to TRBJ2-1, with 10 bases aligning to TRBD1. The length of the CDR3 is 14 residues. After removal of 8 bases from V and 5 bases from J, the junction contained 6 bases not matched to a gene. The germline CDR1 and CDR2 sequences are ENHRY and SYGVKD. CDR3 nucleotides: TGTGCCATCGGGGACAGGGGCAAGAACAATGAGCAGTTCTTC. Encoded protein: CAIGDRGKNNEQFF.

CDR3 coding DNA: TGTGCCAGCAGTGATTATGGAGGTCGCTCTGGGGCCAACGTCCTGACTTTC. Protein sequence: CASSDYGGRSGANVLTF. This chain links TRBV25-1 with TRBJ2-6; maybe TRBD2 (5 bases). Per the germline V gene, CDR1 is MGHDK and CDR2 is SYGVNS. Trimming shortened V by 3 bases and J by 0 bases, and 12 bases separated the two germline ends. The CDR3 covers 17 residues. The entire variable domain, with the rest obtained from reference TRBV25-1 and TRBJ2-6, is as follows: EADIYQTPRYLVIGTGKKITLECSQTMGHDKMYWYQQDPGMELHLIHYSYGVNSTEKGDLSSESTVSRIRTEHFPLTLESARPSHTSQYLCASSDYGGRSGANVLTFGAGSRLTVL.

The chain is built from TRBV7-9 and TRBJ1-4, with D possibly being TRBD1 (5 bases). Germline V gives CDR1 SEHNR, CDR2 FQNEAQ (reference sequence). Trimming stripped 2 bases from V and 8 bases from J, with 21 bases between. This CDR3 is built from 17 residues. CDR3 loop: CASSLRIIAEEGEKLFF. CDR3 coding DNA: TGTGCCAGCAGCTTAAGGATTATCGCGGAGGAGGGGGAAAAACTGTTTTTT.

V gene TRBV29-1 combines with J gene TRBJ2-1; D tentatively reads TRBD1 or TRBD2 (5 bases each). Trimming removed 4 bases from V and 9 bases from J, with 13 bases in between. From germline, CDR1 is SQVTM and CDR2 ANQGSEA. This CDR3 is built from 12 residues. Written as DNA, the CDR3 is TGCAGCGTTGTTGACAGCGGTACTGAGCAGTTCTTC. As protein: CSVVDSGTEQFF.

This clonotype was counted many times. CDR3 coding DNA: TGCGCCAGCAGCGCGGACGGAGCATACAATGAGCAGTTCTTC. Protein: CASSADGAYNEQFF. V is TRBV5-1 and J is TRBJ2-1, with unresolved D. Germline V lookup: CDR1 SGHRS, CDR2 YFSETQ. V was clipped by 4 bases and J by 4 bases, with 12 bases between them. CDR3 length: 14 amino acids.

This clonotype was observed many times. The V and J genes are TRBV20-1 and TRBJ2-5; 8 nucleotides agree with TRBD1. From germline, CDR1 is DFQATT and CDR2 SNEGSKA (reference sequence). Trimming removed 5 bases from V and 3 bases from J; junction bases left unmatched: 8. CDR3 length: 14 residues. CDR3 bases: TGCAGTGCTGGGACAGGACTAAGAAAAGAGACCCAGTACTTC. Protein: CSAGTGLRKETQYF.

In this sample, this clonotype turned up many times. The genes are TRBV18 and TRBJ2-7; D remains ambiguous. CDR3 length: 11 amino acids. Trimming removed 2 bases from V and 6 bases from J, with 5 bases in between. Germline CDR1 and CDR2: KGHSH and LQKENI. This CDR3 reads CASSPGREQYF. The DNA for the CDR3 is TGTGCCAGCTCACCAGGGCGCGAGCAGTACTTC.

Only a few counts were recorded for this clonotype. This chain uses TRBV7-6 with TRBJ1-1; D may be TRBD1 (5 bases). Between the trimmed V and J ends, which lost 5 bases and 10 bases, there was a span of 17 bases. Germline lookup yields CDR1 SGHVS and CDR2 FNYEAQ. This CDR3 has 13 amino acids. The DNA of the CDR3 is TGTGCCAGCAGCAATGACAGAACGGACGGAGCTTTCTTT. It encodes CASSNDRTDGAFF.

The chain links TRBV6-2 or TRBV6-3 to TRBJ2-5; 9 bases are shared with TRBD2. CDR1 and CDR2 from the germline V gene are MNHEY and SVGEGT. The trim removed 6 bases at V and 1 base at J, leaving 6 bases unmatched. CDR3 length: 15 amino acids. CDR3: CASSSMTSGQETQYF. For the CDR3, the DNA is TGTGCCAGCAGCTCAATGACTAGCGGCCAAGAGACCCAGTACTTC.

This clonotype was seen a few times. The chain uses TRBV7-2 and TRBJ2-7; 7 bases match TRBD1. This CDR3 is 15 amino acids long. After removal of 6 bases from V and 1 base from J, the junction contained 9 bases not matched to a gene. Germline V lookup: CDR1 SGHTA, CDR2 FQGNSA. Here the CDR3 reads CASSRRDRGSYEQYF. CDR3 nucleotides: TGTGCCAGCAGTCGCCGGGACAGAGGATCCTACGAGCAGTACTTC.

V gene TRBV6-6 combines with J gene TRBJ2-1; 7 bases are shared with TRBD1. CDR3 length equals 17 residues. The V gene's germline CDR1 is MNHNY and CDR2 SVGAGI (reference sequence). V trimming: 8 bases; J trimming: 8 bases; junction bases outside the gene matches: 21. The CDR3 DNA sequence: TGTGCCAGCCGGGGTACAGGGGACCAGTCAATGGTCTATGAGCAGTTCTTC. Amino acid sequence: CASRGTGDQSMVYEQFF.

The V gene is TRBV7-9, the J gene TRBJ1-2; no firm D call. This CDR3 comprises 14 residues. Per the germline V gene, CDR1 is SEHNR and CDR2 is FQNEAQ (reference sequence). V lost 1 base and J lost 8, with 14 bases in between. CDR3: CASSLDLLGYGYTF. For the CDR3, the DNA is TGTGCCAGCAGCTTAGATTTGTTGGGATACGGCTACACCTTC.

The chain is built from TRBV6-6 and TRBJ1-2; a weak D match, TRBD1 (5 bases). Germline CDR1 MNHNY, CDR2 SVGAGI (reference sequence). Trimming pared 4 bases from V and 4 bases from J, leaving 22 bases between. This CDR3 is 17 amino acids long. The CDR3 DNA reads as TGTGCCAGCAGTTCTACCGGGACCTACCGCCCCGGCTATGGCTACACCTTC. Amino acids: CASSSTGTYRPGYGYTF.

This clonotype was observed many times. V is TRBV5-1 and J is TRBJ1-4; 8 bases are a match to TRBD1. Germline CDR1 is SGHRS and CDR2 is YFSETQ. V trimming: 2 bases; J trimming: 7 bases; junction bases outside the gene matches: 4. This CDR3 contains 14 residues. In DNA, the CDR3 is TGCGCCAGCAGCTTAGGACAGGGAGGTGAAAAACTGTTTTTT. Translated: CASSLGQGGEKLFF.

Only a few counts were recorded for this clonotype. The V and J genes are TRBV4-3 and TRBJ2-5; possible D gene TRBD2, 7 bases. V lost 0 bases, J lost 4 bases, and 15 bases lay in between. This CDR3 has 16 amino acids. Germline V CDR1 and CDR2: LGHNA, YSLEER. Here the CDR3 reads CASSQDEGGVGETQYF. Written as DNA, the CDR3 is TGCGCCAGCAGCCAAGACGAGGGGGGGGTCGGAGAGACCCAGTACTTC.

This clonotype was detected only a few times. This chain joins TRBV5-4 and TRBJ1-2; no definite D call. The ends were cut back, 1 base at V and 5 bases at J, with 15 bases in the middle. Per germline, CDR1 SGHNT and CDR2 YYREEE (reference sequence). The CDR3 has 15 amino acids. CDR3 sequence (DNA): TGTGCCAGCAGCTTGAGAACAGCCATACTTTATGGCTACACCTTC. Protein: CASSLRTAILYGYTF.

The V gene is TRBV6-6, the J gene TRBJ2-3; 9 bases map to TRBD2. This CDR3 is built from 13 residues. The germline V gene has CDR1 MNHNY and CDR2 SVGAGI (reference sequence). V was clipped by 2 bases and J by 8 bases; unmatched bases: 2. CDR3 in DNA: TGTGCCAGCAGTTACGGCGGGGGGGCTACGCAGTATTTT. Protein sequence: CASSYGGGATQYF.

V usage is TRBV5-5 and J usage is TRBJ2-7; no clear D. This CDR3 region has 15 residues. Germline values: CDR1 SGHKS, CDR2 YYEKEE (reference sequence). Trimming cost V 4 bases and J 0 bases, with 14 bases left between them. This CDR3 reads CASSPSDLASYEQYF. Written as DNA, the CDR3 is TGTGCCAGCAGCCCCTCGGATTTAGCCTCCTACGAGCAGTACTTC.

This clonotype has a handful of counts. The chain links TRBV20-1 to TRBJ2-5; D unresolved. Between the trimmed V and J ends, which lost 0 bases and 4 bases, there was a span of 18 bases. Germline CDR1 is DFQATT and CDR2 is SNEGSKA (reference sequence). This CDR3 has 16 residues. Here the CDR3 reads CSARDSGFGLGETQYF. CDR3 sequence (DNA): TGCAGTGCTAGAGATTCGGGCTTCGGATTAGGAGAGACCCAGTACTTC.

The chain is built from TRBV20-1 and TRBJ2-3; the D is unclear. CDR1 DFQATT and CDR2 SNEGSKA come from the germline V gene (reference sequence). The CDR3 consists of 12 residues. Between the trimmed V and J ends, which lost 4 bases and 2 bases, there was a span of 7 bases. The CDR3 sequence is CSATLDTDTQYF. DNA of the CDR3: TGCAGTGCTACCCTAGACACAGATACGCAGTATTTT.

This clonotype was detected a few times. The chain carries TRBV11-3 and TRBJ2-1; D is undetermined. Germline CDR1 and CDR2: SGHNT and YENEEA. This CDR3 comprises 15 residues. V shed 5 bases and J shed 2 bases, with 13 bases lying between them. This CDR3 is CASSPLIPPYNEQFF. CDR3 nucleotide sequence: TGTGCCAGCAGCCCCTTGATACCGCCCTACAATGAGCAGTTCTTC.

This clonotype has just a few counts. CDR3 in amino acids: CASSLTQTGYGYTF. The CDR3 DNA follows: TGTGCCAGCAGCCTCACCCAGACAGGGTATGGCTACACCTTC. The chain joins TRBV7-2 to TRBJ1-2; 7 positions agree with TRBD1. With 5 bases clipped from V and 5 bases from J, the junction kept 8 bases outside the gene matches. In germline, CDR1 is SGHTA, CDR2 FQGNSA. This CDR3 has 14 residues. Variable domain in full (rest from reference TRBV7-2 and TRBJ1-2): GAGVSQSPSNKVTEKGKDVELRCDPISGHTALYWYRQSLGQGLEFLIYFQGNSAPDKSGLPSDRFSAERTGGSVSTLTIQRTQQEDSAVYLCASSLTQTGYGYTFGSGTRLTVV.